This TCR beta chain was profiled in a study of OX40 agonist ivuxolimab in advanced cancers. Produced via immunoSEQ multiplex PCR; TCRdb's table is partial and in-frame only. The data show about 57,000 clones, with about 83% seen just once and approximately 2.8% held by the top ten. Sampling times: baseline, cycle 4 day 1, cycle 7 day 1. V lost 2 bases, J lost 0 bases, and 6 bases stayed unmatched. Germline V gives CDR1 KGHSH, CDR2 LQKENI. The CDR3 loop spans 16 amino acids. The sample consisted of CD4+ or CD8+ T cells sorted from blood, taken in a trial of the OX40 agonist ivuxolimab. The origin of this receptor is an adult with an advanced solid tumor such as melanoma, head and neck, liver or kidney cancer. This chain joins TRBV18 and TRBJ2-7; 8 bases are a match to TRBD2. The CDR3 nucleotides are TGTGCCAGCTCACCAGGTCGCGGGAGGCACTCCTACGAGCAGTACTTC. This codes for CASSPGRGRHSYEQYF.